This TCR beta chain was sequenced for a study of cytomegalovirus exposure and HLA in healthy donors. Study-wide results and limits: Available immune exposure information was restricted to CMV serostatus only.

As regards this clone: Its target is not known. This sample also contains other DNA sequences that code for the same CDR3.

The PCR ran on 60 Vbeta and 13 Jbeta primers. Repertoires were generated with immunoSEQ multiplex PCR, while TCRdb's copy carries only in-frame clones and drops some. The sample carries 100,000 to 150,000 clones, approximately 74% recorded once. The length of the CDR3 is 11 residues. Germline CDR1 reads GTSNPN; CDR2 reads SVGIG (reference sequence). Between the trimmed V and J ends, which lost 2 bases and 4 bases, there was a span of 5 bases. The sample consisted of PBMCs. This TCR was recovered from a man aged 40-49 years in good health and CMV-seropositive. The chain links TRBV30 to TRBJ2-5; D remains ambiguous. CDR3: CAWSSGETQYF. The CDR3 nucleotides read TGTGCCTGGAGTTCGGGAGAGACCCAGTACTTC.